Listed below are T cell receptor beta chains from one sample, sequenced in a study of T cell repertoires in cytomegalovirus infection. Using its own MiXCR run on the reads, TCRdb lists one record per CDR3 protein. The sample consists of hundreds of thousands of distinct CDR3 sequences, around 6.6% of them appearing once. Sample: PBMCs. The receptors derive from a human donor in good health (CMV status not recorded). Some clones in this sample may be carry-over from other donors' samples. The CDR3 runs from the conserved cysteine through the conserved F or W. A D gene is named only where the DNA matches it firmly. Expanded clones are given a class, and other clones once, few, many or no size at all.

D	V	J	size	DNA	CDR3
.	TRBV20-1	TRBJ2-3	many	TGCAGTGCTAGAGAGACCTCGCGGGGTACGCAGTATTTT	CSARETSRGTQYF
TRBD1	TRBV12-3/TRBV12-4	TRBJ2-6	.	TGTGCCAGCAGTTTAGCGGGACAGGGCACTGGGGCCAACGTCCTGACTTTC	CASSLAGQGTGANVLTF
TRBD2	TRBV20-1	TRBJ2-1	many	TGCAGTGCTAGAGATCCTTTACTAGCGGTCAACAATGAGCAGTTCTTC	CSARDPLLAVNNEQFF
TRBD2	TRBV18	TRBJ2-1	.	TGTGCCAGCTCAACCTCAACAAGCGGGGGGGCCAATGAGCAGTTCTTC	CASSTSTSGGANEQFF
.	TRBV29-1	TRBJ2-3	many	TGCAGCGTTAGGGCAGGAAGTATTGATACGCAGTATTTT	CSVRAGSIDTQYF
.	TRBV5-1	TRBJ2-3	many	TGCGCCAGCAGCCTCCGGACTGCGGGAGATACGCAGTATTTT	CASSLRTAGDTQYF
.	TRBV11-2	TRBJ1-4	many	TGTGCCAGCAGCTTAGGGGGGAATAATGAAAAACTGTTTTTT	CASSLGGNNEKLFF
.	TRBV7-8	TRBJ1-5	many	TGTGCCAGCAGCTTAGGGAATAGCAATCAGCCCCAGCATTTT	CASSLGNSNQPQHF
.	TRBV6-6	TRBJ2-3	many	TGTGCCAGCGGAAAGGATACGCAGTATTTT	CASGKDTQYF
TRBD1	TRBV10-3	TRBJ1-1	.	TGTGCCATCAGTGAGCCTGGACAGGGTCTCATGAACACTGAAGCTTTCTTT	CAISEPGQGLMNTEAFF
.	TRBV27	TRBJ2-7	many	TGTGCCAGCAGTTTACGGCACAGGGACGAGCAGTACTTC	CASSLRHRDEQYF
.	TRBV15	TRBJ2-7	many	TGTGCCACCAGCAGAGATGGGCAGGTCTACGAGCAGTACTTC	CATSRDGQVYEQYF
.	TRBV30	TRBJ2-5	.	TGTGCCTGGAGTGGAGGGGAAGAGACCCAGTACTTC	CAWSGGEETQYF
.	TRBV7-8	TRBJ2-2	many	TGTGCCAGCAGCTTAGGTCTGGCAGGGGGGGGAGCCGCCGGGGAGCTGTTTTTT	CASSLGLAGGGAAGELFF
TRBD2	TRBV10-3	TRBJ2-2	many	TGTGCCATCAGTGAGTCTTTCGTTTCGCGCGGGCGACTAGCGGGGGCGAACACCGGGGAGCTGTTTTTT	CAISESFVSRGRLAGANTGELFF
TRBD2	TRBV7-3	TRBJ2-1	many	TGTGCCAGCAGCGCAAGAGCGGGGGCCGACAATGAGCAGTTCTTC	CASSARAGADNEQFF
TRBD2	TRBV9	TRBJ2-1	few	TGTGCCAGCAGCGCCCAAGCGGGGGGCAGGAATGAGCAGTTCTTC	CASSAQAGGRNEQFF